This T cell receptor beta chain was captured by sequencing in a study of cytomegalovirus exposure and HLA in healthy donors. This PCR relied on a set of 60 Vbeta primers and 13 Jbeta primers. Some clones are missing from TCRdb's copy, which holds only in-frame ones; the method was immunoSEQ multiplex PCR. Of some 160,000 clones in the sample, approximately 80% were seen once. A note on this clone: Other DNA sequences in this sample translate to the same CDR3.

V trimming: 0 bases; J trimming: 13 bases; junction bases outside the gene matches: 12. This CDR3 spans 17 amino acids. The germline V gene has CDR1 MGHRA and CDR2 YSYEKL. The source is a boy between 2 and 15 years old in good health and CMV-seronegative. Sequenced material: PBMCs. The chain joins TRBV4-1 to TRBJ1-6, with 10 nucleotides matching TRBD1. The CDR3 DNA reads TGCGCCAGCAGCCAAGAAGGGGACAGGGGAATTGGTTCGCCCCTCCACTTT. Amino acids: CASSQEGDRGIGSPLHF.